This T cell receptor (beta chain) is from a study of cytomegalovirus exposure and HLA in healthy donors. Vbeta (60) and Jbeta (13) primers were used in the PCR. Assay: immunoSEQ multiplex PCR; the TCRdb copy retains only in-frame clones and omits some. The sample table includes about 25,000 clones. CDR1 LNHDA and CDR2 SQIVND come from the germline V gene (reference sequence). This CDR3 contains 11 residues. Trimming stripped 1 base from V and 7 bases from J, with 5 bases between. The source material was PBMCs. The chain links TRBV19 to TRBJ2-7, with D unresolved. The sequence came from a male donor in good health and CMV-seropositive. CDR3: CASSIGAEQYF. The CDR3 DNA follows: TGTGCCAGTAGTATAGGAGCGGAGCAGTACTTC.